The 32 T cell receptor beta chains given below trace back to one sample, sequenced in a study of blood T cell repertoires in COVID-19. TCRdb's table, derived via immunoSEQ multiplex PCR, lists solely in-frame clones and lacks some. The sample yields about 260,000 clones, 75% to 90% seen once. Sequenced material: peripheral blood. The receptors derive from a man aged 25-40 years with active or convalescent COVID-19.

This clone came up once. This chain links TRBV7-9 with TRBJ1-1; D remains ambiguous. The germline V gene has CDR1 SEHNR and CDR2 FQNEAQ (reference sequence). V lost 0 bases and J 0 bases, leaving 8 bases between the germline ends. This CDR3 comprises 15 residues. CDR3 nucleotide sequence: TGTGCCAGCAGCTTAGCCGCAGGCTTGAACACTGAAGCTTTCTTT. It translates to CASSLAAGLNTEAFF.

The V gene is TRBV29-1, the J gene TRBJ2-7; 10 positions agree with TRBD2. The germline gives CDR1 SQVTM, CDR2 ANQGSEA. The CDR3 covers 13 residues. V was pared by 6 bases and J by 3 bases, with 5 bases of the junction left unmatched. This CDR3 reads CSVQQRGGYEQYF. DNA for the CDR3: TGCAGCGTACAGCAGCGGGGGGGCTACGAGCAGTACTTC.

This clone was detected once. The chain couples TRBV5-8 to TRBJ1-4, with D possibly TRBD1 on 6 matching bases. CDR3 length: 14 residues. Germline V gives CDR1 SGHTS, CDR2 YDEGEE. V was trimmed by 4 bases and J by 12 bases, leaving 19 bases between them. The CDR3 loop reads CASSQRVYPGELFF. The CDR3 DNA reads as TGTGCCAGCAGCCAACGGGTCTACCCAGGGGAACTGTTTTTT.

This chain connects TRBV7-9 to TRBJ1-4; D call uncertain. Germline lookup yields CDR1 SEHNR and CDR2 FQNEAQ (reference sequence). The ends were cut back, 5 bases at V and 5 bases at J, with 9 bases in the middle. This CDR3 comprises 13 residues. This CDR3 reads CASSTRENEKLFF. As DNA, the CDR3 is TGTGCCAGCAGCACCCGGGAGAATGAAAAACTGTTTTTT. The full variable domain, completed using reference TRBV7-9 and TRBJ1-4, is DTGVSQNPRHKITKRGQNVTFRCDPISEHNRLYWYRQTLGQGPEFLTYFQNEAQLEKSRLLSDRFSAERPKGSFSTLEIQRTEQGDSAMYLCASSTRENEKLFFGSGTQLSVL.

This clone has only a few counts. This chain's CDR3 is CASSLARGDYGYTF. In nucleotides, the CDR3 is TGCGCCAGCAGCTTGGCCCGGGGGGACTATGGCTACACCTTC. The chain combines TRBV5-1 with TRBJ1-2, with D perhaps matching TRBD1 (5 bases). Germline lookup yields CDR1 SGHRS and CDR2 YFSETQ. CDR3 length: 14 amino acids. V dropped 0 bases and J dropped 3 bases, with 9 bases sitting between them.

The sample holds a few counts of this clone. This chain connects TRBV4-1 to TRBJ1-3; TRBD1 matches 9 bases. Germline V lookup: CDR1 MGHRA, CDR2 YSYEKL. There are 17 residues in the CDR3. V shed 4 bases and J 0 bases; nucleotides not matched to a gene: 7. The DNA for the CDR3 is TGCGCCAGCAGCCTCACCGGGGGACAGGGCTCTGGAAACACCATATATTTT. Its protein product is CASSLTGGQGSGNTIYF.

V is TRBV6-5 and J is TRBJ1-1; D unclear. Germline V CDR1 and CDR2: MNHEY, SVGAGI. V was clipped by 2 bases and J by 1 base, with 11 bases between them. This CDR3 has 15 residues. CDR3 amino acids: CASSYTASGNTEAFF. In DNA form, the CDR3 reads TGTGCCAGCAGTTACACGGCGTCAGGGAACACTGAAGCTTTCTTT.

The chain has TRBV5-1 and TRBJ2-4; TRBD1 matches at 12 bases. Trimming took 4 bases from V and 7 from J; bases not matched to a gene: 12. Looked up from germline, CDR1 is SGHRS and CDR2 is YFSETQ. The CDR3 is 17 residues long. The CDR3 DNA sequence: TGCGCCAGCAGCAGGTACTGGGACAGGGGGCGCAGTAACATTCAGTACTTC. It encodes CASSRYWDRGRSNIQYF.

The CDR3 nucleotides read TGTGCCAGCAGCAAAGTGGGGCCCTACAATGAGCAGTTCTTC. Residues: CASSKVGPYNEQFF. The chain links TRBV11-1 to TRBJ2-1, with D possibly being TRBD1 (5 bases). Trimming shortened V by 5 bases and J by 2 bases, and 10 bases separated the two germline ends. Germline CDR1 reads SGHAT; CDR2 reads FQDESV (reference sequence). The CDR3 is 14 amino acids.

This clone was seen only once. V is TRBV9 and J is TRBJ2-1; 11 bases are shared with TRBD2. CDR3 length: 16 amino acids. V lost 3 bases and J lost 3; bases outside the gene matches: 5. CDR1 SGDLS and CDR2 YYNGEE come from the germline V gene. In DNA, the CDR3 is TGTGCCAGCAGCGGGTCCGGGACTAGCGGCTACAATGAGCAGTTCTTC. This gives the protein CASSGSGTSGYNEQFF.

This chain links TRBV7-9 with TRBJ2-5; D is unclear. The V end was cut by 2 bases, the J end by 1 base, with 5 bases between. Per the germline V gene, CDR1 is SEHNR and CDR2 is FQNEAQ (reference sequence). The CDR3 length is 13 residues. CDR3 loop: CASSLMAQETQYF. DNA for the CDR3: TGTGCCAGCAGCTTAATGGCCCAAGAGACCCAGTACTTC.

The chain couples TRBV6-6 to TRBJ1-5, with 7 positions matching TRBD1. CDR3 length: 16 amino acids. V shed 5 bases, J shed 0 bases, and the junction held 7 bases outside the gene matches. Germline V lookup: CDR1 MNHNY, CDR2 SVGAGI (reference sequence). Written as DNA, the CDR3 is TGTGCCAGCAGTCCCAGGACAGGTGATAGCAATCAGCCCCAGCATTTT. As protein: CASSPRTGDSNQPQHF.

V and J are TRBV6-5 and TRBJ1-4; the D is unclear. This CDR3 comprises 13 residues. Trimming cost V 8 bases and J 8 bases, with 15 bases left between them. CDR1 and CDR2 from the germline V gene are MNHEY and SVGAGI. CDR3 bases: TGTGCCAGCTCAATTTGGAGTGGGGAAAAACTGTTTTTT. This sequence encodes CASSIWSGEKLFF.

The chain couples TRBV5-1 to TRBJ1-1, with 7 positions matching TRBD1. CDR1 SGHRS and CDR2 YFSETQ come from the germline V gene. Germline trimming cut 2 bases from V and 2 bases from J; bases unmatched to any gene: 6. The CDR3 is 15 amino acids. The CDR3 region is CASSFTDRKNTEAFF. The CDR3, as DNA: TGCGCCAGCAGCTTCACGGACAGGAAAAACACTGAAGCTTTCTTT.

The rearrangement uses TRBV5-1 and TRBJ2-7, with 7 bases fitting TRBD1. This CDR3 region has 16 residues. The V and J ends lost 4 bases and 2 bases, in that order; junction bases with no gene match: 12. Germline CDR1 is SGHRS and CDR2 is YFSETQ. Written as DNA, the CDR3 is TGCGCCAGCAGCCTCGGCCTACCGGGACAGACCTACGAGCAGTACTTC. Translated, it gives CASSLGLPGQTYEQYF.

The CDR3 nucleotides are TGTGCCAGCAGCCAACGGACAGTAAGTTCACCCCTCCACTTT. It encodes CASSQRTVSSPLHF. The chain recombines TRBV3-1 (or the pseudogene TRBV3-2) with TRBJ1-6; possibly TRBD1 for D (6 bases). The CDR3 runs 14 residues. Germline loops: CDR1 LGHDT, CDR2 YNNKEL (reference sequence). V was trimmed by 2 bases and J by 9 bases, leaving 11 bases between them.

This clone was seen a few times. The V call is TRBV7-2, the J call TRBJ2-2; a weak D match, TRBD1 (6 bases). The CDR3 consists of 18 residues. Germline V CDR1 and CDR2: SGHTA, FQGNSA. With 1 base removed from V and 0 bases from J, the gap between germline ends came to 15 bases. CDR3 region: CASSLEARGYANTGELFF. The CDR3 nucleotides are TGTGCCAGCAGCTTAGAGGCCAGGGGCTACGCGAACACCGGGGAGCTGTTTTTT.

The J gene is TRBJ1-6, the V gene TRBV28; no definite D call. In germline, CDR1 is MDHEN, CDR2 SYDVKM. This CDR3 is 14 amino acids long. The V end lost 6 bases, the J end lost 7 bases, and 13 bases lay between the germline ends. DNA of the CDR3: TGTGCCAGCAGGGCCGTCGTCGGGAATTCACCCCTCCACTTT. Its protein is CASRAVVGNSPLHF.

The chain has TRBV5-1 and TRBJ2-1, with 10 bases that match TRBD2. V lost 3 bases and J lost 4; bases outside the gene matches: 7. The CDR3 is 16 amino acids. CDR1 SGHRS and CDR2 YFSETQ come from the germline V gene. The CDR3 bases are TGCGCCAGCAGCTCCGGACTAGCGGAAAGATACAATGAGCAGTTCTTC. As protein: CASSSGLAERYNEQFF.

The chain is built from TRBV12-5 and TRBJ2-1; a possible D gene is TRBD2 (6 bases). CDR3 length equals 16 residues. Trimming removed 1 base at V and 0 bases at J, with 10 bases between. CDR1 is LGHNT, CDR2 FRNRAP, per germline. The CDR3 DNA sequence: TGTGCTAGTGGTTTGGAGATCGGGGGCTCCTACAATGAGCAGTTCTTC. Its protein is CASGLEIGGSYNEQFF.

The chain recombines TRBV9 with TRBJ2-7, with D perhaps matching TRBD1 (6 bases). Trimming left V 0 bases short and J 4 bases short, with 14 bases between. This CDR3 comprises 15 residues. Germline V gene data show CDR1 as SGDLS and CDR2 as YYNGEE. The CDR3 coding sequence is TGTGCCAGCAGCGTAGGGGGCGACAGGTTTTACGAGCAGTACTTC. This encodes CASSVGGDRFYEQYF.

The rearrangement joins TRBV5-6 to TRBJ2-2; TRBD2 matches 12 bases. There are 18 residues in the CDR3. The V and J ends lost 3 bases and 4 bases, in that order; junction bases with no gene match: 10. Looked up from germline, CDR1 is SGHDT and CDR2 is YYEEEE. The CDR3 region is CASSWGLAGTRGTGELFF. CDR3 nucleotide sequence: TGTGCCAGCAGCTGGGGACTAGCGGGTACACGGGGCACCGGGGAGCTGTTTTTT.

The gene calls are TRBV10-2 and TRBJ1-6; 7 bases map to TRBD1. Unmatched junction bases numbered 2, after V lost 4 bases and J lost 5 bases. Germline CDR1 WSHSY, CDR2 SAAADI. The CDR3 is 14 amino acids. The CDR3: CASSGQGDNSPLHF. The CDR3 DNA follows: TGCGCCAGCAGTGGACAGGGCGATAATTCACCCCTCCACTTT.

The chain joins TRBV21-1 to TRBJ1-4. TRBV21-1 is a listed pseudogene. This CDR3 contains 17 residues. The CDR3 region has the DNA TGTGCCAGCAGGACTGGAGGTGCCGTGAGTCGAGGTGAAAAACTGTTTTTT. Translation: CASRTGGAVSRGEKLFF.

CDR3 region: CSVEGGQGYGYTF. For the CDR3, the DNA is TGCAGCGTTGAAGGCGGTCAGGGTTATGGCTACACCTTC. This chain uses TRBV29-1 with TRBJ1-2, with a tentative D call TRBD1 (5 bases). V was clipped by 1 base and J by 5 bases, with 11 bases between them. The CDR3 has 13 residues. Germline V gene lookup returns CDR1 SQVTM and CDR2 ANQGSEA.

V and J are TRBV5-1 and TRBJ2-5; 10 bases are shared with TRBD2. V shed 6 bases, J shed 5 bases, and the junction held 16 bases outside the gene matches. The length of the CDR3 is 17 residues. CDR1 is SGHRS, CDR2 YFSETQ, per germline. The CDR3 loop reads CASTLGRSGGARETQYF. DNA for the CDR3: TGCGCCAGCACCCTCGGGAGAAGCGGGGGGGCCCGGGAGACCCAGTACTTC.

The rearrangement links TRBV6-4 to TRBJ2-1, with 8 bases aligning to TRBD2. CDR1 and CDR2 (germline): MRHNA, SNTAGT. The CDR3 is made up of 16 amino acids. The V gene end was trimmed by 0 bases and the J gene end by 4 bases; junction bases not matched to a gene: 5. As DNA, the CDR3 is TGTGCCAGCAGTGACTCGACTGGCGGGGGGTACAATGAGCAGTTCTTC. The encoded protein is CASSDSTGGGYNEQFF.

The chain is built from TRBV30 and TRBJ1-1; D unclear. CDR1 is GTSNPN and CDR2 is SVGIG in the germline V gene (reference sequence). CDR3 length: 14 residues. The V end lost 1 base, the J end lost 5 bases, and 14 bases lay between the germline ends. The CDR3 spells CAWSGGVFRTEAFF. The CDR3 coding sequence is TGTGCCTGGAGTGGTGGAGTCTTCCGGACTGAAGCTTTCTTT.

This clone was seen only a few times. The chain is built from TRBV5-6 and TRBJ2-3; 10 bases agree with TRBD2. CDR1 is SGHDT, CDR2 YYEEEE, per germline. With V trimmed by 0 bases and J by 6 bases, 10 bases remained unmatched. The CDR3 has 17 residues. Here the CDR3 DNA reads TGTGCCAGCAGCTTGGGAGGTAGCGGGGGGTCTGGGGATACGCAGTATTTT. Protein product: CASSLGGSGGSGDTQYF.

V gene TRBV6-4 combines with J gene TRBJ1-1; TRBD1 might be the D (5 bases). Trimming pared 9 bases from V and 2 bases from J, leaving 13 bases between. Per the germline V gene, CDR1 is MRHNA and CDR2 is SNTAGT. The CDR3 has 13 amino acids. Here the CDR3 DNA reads TGTGCCAGTAGACGGGACTCCAACACTGAAGCTTTCTTT. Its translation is CASRRDSNTEAFF.

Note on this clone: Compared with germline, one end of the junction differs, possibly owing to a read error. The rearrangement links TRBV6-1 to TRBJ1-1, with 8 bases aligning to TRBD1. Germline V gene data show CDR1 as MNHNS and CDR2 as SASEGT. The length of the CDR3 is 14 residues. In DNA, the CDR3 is TGTGCCAGCAGGGAAGGACAGGGTAACACTGAAGCTTTCTTT. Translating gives CASREGQGNTEAFF.

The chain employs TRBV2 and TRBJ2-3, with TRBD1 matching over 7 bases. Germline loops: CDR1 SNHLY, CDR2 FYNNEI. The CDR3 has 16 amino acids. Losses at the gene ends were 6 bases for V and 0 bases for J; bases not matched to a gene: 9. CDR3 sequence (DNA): TGTGCCAGCAGCCCCAGCCGGGACAGAAGCACAGATACGCAGTATTTT. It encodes CASSPSRDRSTDTQYF. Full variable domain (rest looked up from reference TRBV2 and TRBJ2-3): EPEVTQTPSHQVTQMGQEVILRCVPISNHLYFYWYRQILGQKVEFLVSFYNNEISEKSEIFDDQFSVERPDGSNFTLKIRSTKLEDSAMYFCASSPSRDRSTDTQYFGPGTRLTVL.